These T cell receptor beta chains were read from a single sample in a study of CD8 T cells in Susac syndrome. TCRdb reprocessed the immunoSEQ multiplex PCR reads with MiXCR, giving one entry per CDR3 protein. Of 200,000 to 250,000 distinct CDR3 sequences listed, 94% are singletons. The source material was CD4+ T cells from PBMCs. The receptors come from a human donor with Susac syndrome. Each CDR3 is given with its conserved first and last residue.

v_gene: TRBV20-1; CDR3aa: CSAPPRANNYGYTF
v_gene: TRBV30; CDR3aa: CAWSVLRDQPQHF
v_gene: TRBV5-6; CDR3aa: CASRRTGSGYTF
v_gene: TRBV2; CDR3aa: CASSRDSYNSPLHF
v_gene: TRBV20-1; CDR3aa: CSARVETGANVLTF
v_gene: TRBV12-3/TRBV12-4; CDR3aa: CASRKERQPQHF
v_gene: TRBV7-2; CDR3aa: CASSLAPGQGGYGYTF
v_gene: TRBV5-1; CDR3aa: CASSLGQGAFTEAFF
v_gene: TRBV18; CDR3aa: CASSPPGTGYNEQFF
v_gene: TRBV4-3; CDR3aa: CASSRFGTGNTGELFF
v_gene: TRBV2; CDR3aa: CASRVPGGAGNEQFF
v_gene: TRBV6-2/TRBV6-3; CDR3aa: CASSYLDRGQPQHF
v_gene: TRBV11-3; CDR3aa: CASSLSGTGGRYNEQFF
v_gene: TRBV28; CDR3aa: CASSFRRGLGNEQFF
v_gene: TRBV20-1; CDR3aa: CSAQPGTTTYEQYF
v_gene: TRBV5-1; CDR3aa: CASSQGAGDNQPQHF
v_gene: TRBV4-2; CDR3aa: CASSQEGTKAGGPQHF
v_gene: TRBV30; CDR3aa: CAWTRAKGLNYGYTF
v_gene: TRBV30; CDR3aa: CAWSARSGTGADTQYF
v_gene: TRBV7-2; CDR3aa: CASSSPGTHGEGYTF
v_gene: TRBV7-3; CDR3aa: CASSSDGGEQYF
v_gene: TRBV20-1; CDR3aa: CSARPSPNSPLHF
v_gene: TRBV27; CDR3aa: CASSLSVPPDTQYF
v_gene: TRBV20-1; CDR3aa: CSARGALRETQYF
v_gene: TRBV6-6; CDR3aa: CASSYSFYNEQFF
v_gene: TRBV4-2; CDR3aa: CASSRRGEENEQFF
v_gene: TRBV11-2; CDR3aa: CASSLDIWGTEAFF
v_gene: TRBV7-2; CDR3aa: CASSRDGVAFF
v_gene: TRBV18; CDR3aa: CASSPTGQSNSPLHF
v_gene: TRBV6-2/TRBV6-3; CDR3aa: CASSSGQPQHF
v_gene: TRBV13; CDR3aa: CASMPRGARNTGELFF
v_gene: TRBV6-1; CDR3aa: CASGNSQETQYF
v_gene: TRBV20-1; CDR3aa: CSATEGSQPQHF
v_gene: TRBV2; CDR3aa: CASSQDPPKGAFF
v_gene: TRBV30; CDR3aa: CAWIGPVYEQYF
v_gene: TRBV12-3/TRBV12-4; CDR3aa: CASSPQAPGLDQPQHF
v_gene: TRBV9; CDR3aa: CASSIQTGEEAEAFF
v_gene: TRBV5-4; CDR3aa: CASSLAGTGPSGANVLTF
v_gene: TRBV6-6; CDR3aa: CASTKARHQETQYF
v_gene: TRBV12-3/TRBV12-4; CDR3aa: CASSLVANTEAFF
v_gene: TRBV20-1; CDR3aa: CSARDGAAYEQYF
v_gene: TRBV30; CDR3aa: CAWATGTNEKLFF
v_gene: TRBV6-5; CDR3aa: CASRQGSEQFF
v_gene: TRBV20-1; CDR3aa: CSAREGLAGASEDTQYF
v_gene: TRBV20-1; CDR3aa: CSARVGLSTDTQYF
v_gene: TRBV25-1; CDR3aa: CASSAPDSPLHF
v_gene: TRBV6-5; CDR3aa: CASSYAGTGNTEAFF
v_gene: TRBV12-3/TRBV12-4; CDR3aa: CASSPTGTSGSYEQYF
v_gene: TRBV4-1; CDR3aa: CASSQQTGLNGYTF
v_gene: TRBV6-1; CDR3aa: CASSEDAEAFF
v_gene: TRBV7-2; CDR3aa: CASSPPGQRSSGNTIYF
v_gene: TRBV19; CDR3aa: CASSPDRKFVTEAFF
v_gene: TRBV11-1; CDR3aa: CASSPGTSGLGETQYF
v_gene: TRBV7-2; CDR3aa: CASSSDRYNEQFF
v_gene: TRBV3-1; CDR3aa: CASSQASRHTEAFF
v_gene: TRBV7-6; CDR3aa: CASSLEDSSYEQYF
v_gene: TRBV4-3; CDR3aa: CASSQDLQGSGISTDTQYF
v_gene: TRBV18; CDR3aa: CASSPSGGRAKNIQYF
v_gene: TRBV19; CDR3aa: CASSIRGSNYEQYF
v_gene: TRBV24-1; CDR3aa: CATSRGNGYTF